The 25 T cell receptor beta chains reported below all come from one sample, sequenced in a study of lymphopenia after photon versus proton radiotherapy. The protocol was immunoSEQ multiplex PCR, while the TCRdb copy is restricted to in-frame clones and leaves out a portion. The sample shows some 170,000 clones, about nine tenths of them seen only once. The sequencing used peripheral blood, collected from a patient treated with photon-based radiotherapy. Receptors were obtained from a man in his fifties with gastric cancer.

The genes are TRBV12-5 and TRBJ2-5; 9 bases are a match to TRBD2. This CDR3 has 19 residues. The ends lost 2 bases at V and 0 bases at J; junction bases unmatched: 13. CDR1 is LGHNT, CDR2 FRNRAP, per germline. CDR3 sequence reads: CASGLKRLAGPTNQETQYF. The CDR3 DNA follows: TGTGCTAGTGGTTTGAAACGGCTAGCGGGACCAACTAACCAAGAGACCCAGTACTTC. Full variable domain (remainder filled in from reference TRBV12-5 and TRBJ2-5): DARVTQTPRHKVTEMGQEVTMRCQPILGHNTVFWYRQTMMQGLELLAYFRNRAPLDDSGMPKDRFSAEMPDATLATLKIQPSEPRDSAVYFCASGLKRLAGPTNQETQYFGPGTRLLVL.

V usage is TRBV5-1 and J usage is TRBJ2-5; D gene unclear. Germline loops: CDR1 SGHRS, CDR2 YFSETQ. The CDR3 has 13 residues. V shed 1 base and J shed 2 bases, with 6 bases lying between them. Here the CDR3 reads CASSLYNQETQYF. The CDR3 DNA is TGCGCCAGCAGCTTGTATAATCAAGAGACCCAGTACTTC.

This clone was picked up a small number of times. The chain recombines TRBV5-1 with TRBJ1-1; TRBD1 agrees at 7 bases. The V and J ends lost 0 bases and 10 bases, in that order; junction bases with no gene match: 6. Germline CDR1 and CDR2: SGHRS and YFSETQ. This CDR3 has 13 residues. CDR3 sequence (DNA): TGCGCCAGCAGCTTGGAACAGGGGCCTCGAGCTTTCTTT. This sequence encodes CASSLEQGPRAFF.

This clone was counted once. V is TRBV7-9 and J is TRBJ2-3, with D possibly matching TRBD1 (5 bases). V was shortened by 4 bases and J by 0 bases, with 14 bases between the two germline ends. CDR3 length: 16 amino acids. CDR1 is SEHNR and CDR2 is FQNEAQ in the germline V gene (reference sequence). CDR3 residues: CASSSDRSRSTDTQYF. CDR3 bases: TGTGCCAGCAGCTCCGACAGATCCCGAAGCACAGATACGCAGTATTTT.

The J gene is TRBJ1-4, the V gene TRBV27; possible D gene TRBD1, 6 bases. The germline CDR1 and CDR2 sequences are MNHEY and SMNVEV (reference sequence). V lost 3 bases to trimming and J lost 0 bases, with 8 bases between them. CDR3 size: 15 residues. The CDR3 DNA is TGTGCCAGCAGTTTCGGACAGACAACTAATGAAAAACTGTTTTTT. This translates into CASSFGQTTNEKLFF.

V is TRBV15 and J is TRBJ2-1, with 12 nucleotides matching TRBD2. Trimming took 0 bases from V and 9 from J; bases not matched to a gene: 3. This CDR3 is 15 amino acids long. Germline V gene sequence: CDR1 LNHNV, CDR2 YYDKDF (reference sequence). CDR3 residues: CATSRDILAGGEQFF. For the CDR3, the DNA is TGTGCCACCAGCAGAGATATACTAGCGGGAGGTGAGCAGTTCTTC. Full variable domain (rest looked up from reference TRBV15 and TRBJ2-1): DAMVIQNPRYQVTQFGKPVTLSCSQTLNHNVMYWYQQKSSQAPKLLFHYYDKDFNNEADTPDNFQSRRPNTSFCFLDIRSPGLGDTAMYLCATSRDILAGGEQFFGPGTRLTVL.

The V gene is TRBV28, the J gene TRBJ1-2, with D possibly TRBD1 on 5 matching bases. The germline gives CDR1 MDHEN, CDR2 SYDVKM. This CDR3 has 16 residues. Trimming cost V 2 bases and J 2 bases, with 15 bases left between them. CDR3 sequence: CASSLVTRAPNYGYTF. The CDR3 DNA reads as TGTGCCAGCAGTTTAGTCACCAGGGCACCCAACTATGGCTACACCTTC.

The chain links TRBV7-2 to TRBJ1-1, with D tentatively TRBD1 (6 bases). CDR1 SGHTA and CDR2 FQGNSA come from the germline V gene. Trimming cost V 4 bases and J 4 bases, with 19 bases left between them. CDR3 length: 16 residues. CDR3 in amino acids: CASSSPPGHRSTEAFF. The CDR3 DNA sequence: TGTGCCAGCAGCTCACCACCGGGACACCGTTCCACTGAAGCTTTCTTT.

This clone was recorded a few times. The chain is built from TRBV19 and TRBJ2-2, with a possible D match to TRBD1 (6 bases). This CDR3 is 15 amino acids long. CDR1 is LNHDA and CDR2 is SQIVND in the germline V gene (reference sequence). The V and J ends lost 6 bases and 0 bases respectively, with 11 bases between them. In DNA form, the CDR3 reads TGTGCCAGTAGCGACAGGAGACCGAACACCGGGGAGCTGTTTTTT. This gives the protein CASSDRRPNTGELFF.

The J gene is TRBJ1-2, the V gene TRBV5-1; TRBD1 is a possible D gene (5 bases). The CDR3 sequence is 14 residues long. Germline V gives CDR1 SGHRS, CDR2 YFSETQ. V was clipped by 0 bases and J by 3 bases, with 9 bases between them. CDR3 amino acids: CASSLGQSDYGYTF. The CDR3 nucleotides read TGCGCCAGCAGCTTGGGACAGTCGGACTATGGCTACACCTTC.

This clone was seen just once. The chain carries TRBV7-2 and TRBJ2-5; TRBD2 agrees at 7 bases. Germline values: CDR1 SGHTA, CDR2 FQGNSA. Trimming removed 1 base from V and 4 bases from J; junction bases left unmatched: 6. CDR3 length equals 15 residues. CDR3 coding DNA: TGTGCCAGCAGCTTAGTACGGGGGGTAGGAGAGACCCAGTACTTC. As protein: CASSLVRGVGETQYF. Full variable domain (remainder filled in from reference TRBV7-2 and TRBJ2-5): GAGVSQSPSNKVTEKGKDVELRCDPISGHTALYWYRQSLGQGLEFLIYFQGNSAPDKSGLPSDRFSAERTGGSVSTLTIQRTQQEDSAVYLCASSLVRGVGETQYFGPGTRLLVL.

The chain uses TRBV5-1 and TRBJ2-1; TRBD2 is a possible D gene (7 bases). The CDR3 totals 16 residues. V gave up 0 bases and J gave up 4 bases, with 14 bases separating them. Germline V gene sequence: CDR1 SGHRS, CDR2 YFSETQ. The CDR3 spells CASSLASGGGYNEQFF. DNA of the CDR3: TGCGCCAGCAGCTTGGCTAGCGGAGGGGGGTACAATGAGCAGTTCTTC.

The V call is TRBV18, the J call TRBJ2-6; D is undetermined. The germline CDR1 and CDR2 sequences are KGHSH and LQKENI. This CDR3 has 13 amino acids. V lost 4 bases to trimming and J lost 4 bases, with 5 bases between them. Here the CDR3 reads CASSRMGANVLTF. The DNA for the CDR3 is TGTGCCAGCTCACGGATGGGGGCCAACGTCCTGACTTTC.

CDR3 protein: CASSPSRGQEYGYTF. Written as DNA, the CDR3 is TGTGCCAGCTCACCAAGTAGGGGACAGGAATATGGCTACACCTTC. J is TRBJ1-2 and V is TRBV18, with 8 bases matching TRBD1. CDR1 KGHSH and CDR2 LQKENI come from the germline V gene. There are 15 residues in the CDR3. The ends lost 2 bases at V and 5 bases at J; junction bases unmatched: 7. The variable domain in full, completed from reference TRBV18 and TRBJ1-2, reads NAGVMQNPRHLVRRRGQEARLRCSPMKGHSHVYWYRQLPEEGLKFMVYLQKENIIDESGMPKERFSAEFPKEGPSILRIQQVVRGDSAAYFCASSPSRGQEYGYTFGSGTRLTVV.

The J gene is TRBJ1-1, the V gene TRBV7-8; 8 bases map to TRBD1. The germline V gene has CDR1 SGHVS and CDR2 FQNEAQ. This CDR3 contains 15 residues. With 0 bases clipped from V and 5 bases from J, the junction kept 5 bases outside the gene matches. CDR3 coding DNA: TGTGCCAGCAGCTTAGCACAGGGGGTATATACTGAAGCTTTCTTT. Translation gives CASSLAQGVYTEAFF.

CDR3 region: CASSLGAAGGQGEQYF. The CDR3 DNA is TGTGCCAGCAGCTTGGGGGCAGCGGGAGGACAAGGCGAGCAGTACTTC. This chain uses TRBV5-4 with TRBJ2-7, with 9 nucleotides matching TRBD2. This CDR3 is 16 amino acids long. With 0 bases clipped from V and 6 bases from J, the junction kept 10 bases outside the gene matches. Germline V CDR1 and CDR2: SGHNT, YYREEE (reference sequence).

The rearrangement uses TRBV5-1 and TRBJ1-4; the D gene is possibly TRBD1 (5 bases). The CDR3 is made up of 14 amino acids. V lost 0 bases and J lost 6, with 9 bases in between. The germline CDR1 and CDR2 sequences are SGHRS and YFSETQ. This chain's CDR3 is CASSLGGADEKLFF. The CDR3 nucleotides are TGCGCCAGCAGCTTGGGAGGGGCTGATGAAAAACTGTTTTTT.

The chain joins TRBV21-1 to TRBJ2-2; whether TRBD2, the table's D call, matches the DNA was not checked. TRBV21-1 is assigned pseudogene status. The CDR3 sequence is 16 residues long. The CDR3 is CASSETSGTNTGELFF. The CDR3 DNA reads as TGTGCCAGCAGCGAAACTAGCGGGACGAACACCGGGGAGCTGTTTTTT.

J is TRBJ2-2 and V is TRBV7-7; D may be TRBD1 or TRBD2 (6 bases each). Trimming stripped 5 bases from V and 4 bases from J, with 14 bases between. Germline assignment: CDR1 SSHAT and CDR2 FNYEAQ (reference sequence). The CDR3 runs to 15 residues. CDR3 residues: CASSPWGAPTGELFF. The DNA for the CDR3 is TGTGCCAGCAGCCCGTGGGGGGCGCCCACCGGGGAGCTGTTTTTT.

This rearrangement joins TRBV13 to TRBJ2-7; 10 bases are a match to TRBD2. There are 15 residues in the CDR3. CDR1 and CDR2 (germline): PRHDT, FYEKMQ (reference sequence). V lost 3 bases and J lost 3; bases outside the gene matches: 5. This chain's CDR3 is CASSFVAGGIYEQYF. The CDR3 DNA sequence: TGTGCCAGCAGCTTCGTAGCGGGAGGAATCTACGAGCAGTACTTC.

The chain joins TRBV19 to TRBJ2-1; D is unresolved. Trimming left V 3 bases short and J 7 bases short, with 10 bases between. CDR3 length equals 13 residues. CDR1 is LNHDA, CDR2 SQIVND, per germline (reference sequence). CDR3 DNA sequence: TGTGCCAGTAGTATGCCCCTTTCGAATGAGCAGTTCTTC. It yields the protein CASSMPLSNEQFF.

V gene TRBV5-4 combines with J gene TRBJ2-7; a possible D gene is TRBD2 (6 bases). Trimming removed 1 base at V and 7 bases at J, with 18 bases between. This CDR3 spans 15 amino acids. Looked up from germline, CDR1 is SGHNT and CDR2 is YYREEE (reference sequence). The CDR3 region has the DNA TGTGCCAGCAGCTTGACAGGTGGAGGGATACGGGAGCAGTACTTC. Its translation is CASSLTGGGIREQYF.

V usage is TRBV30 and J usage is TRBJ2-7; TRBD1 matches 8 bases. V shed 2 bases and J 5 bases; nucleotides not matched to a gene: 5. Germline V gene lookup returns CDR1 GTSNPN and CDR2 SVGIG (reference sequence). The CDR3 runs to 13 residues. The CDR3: CAWSSLGQDEQYF. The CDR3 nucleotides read TGTGCCTGGAGTAGTTTGGGACAGGACGAGCAGTACTTC.

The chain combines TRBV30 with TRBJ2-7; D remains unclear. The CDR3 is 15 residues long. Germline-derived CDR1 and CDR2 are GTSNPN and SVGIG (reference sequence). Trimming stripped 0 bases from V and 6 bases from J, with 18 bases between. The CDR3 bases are TGTGCCTGGAGTGTACTTTCACTGTCCCTAGGCGAGCAGTACTTC. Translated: CAWSVLSLSLGEQYF. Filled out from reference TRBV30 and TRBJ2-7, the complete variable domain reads SQTIHQWPATLVQPVGSPLSLECTVEGTSNPNLYWYRQAAGRGLQLLFYSVGIGQISSEVPQNLSASRPQDRQFILSSKKLLLSDSGFYLCAWSVLSLSLGEQYFGPGTRLTVT.

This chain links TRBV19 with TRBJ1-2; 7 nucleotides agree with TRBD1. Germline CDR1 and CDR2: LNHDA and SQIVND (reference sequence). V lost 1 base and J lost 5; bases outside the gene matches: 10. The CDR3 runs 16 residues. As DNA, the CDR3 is TGTGCCAGTAGTATAGGGAGGATCGACAGGGTGTATGGCTACACCTTC. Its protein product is CASSIGRIDRVYGYTF.